The source of this T cell receptor beta chain is a study of Ad26.COV2.S vaccination and SARS-CoV-2 variants. Study context: Ad26.COV2.S arm of COV1001 included the donor.

Clones were sequenced by immunoSEQ multiplex PCR, and TCRdb holds only the in-frame ones, with some missing. Of 200,000 to 300,000 clones listed, 85% to 90% were seen once; the top ten hold roughly 10%. The treatment was: 19 received Ad26.COV2.S at low or high dose, single or two shots; several received placebo; per-sample allocation not given. The samples were gathered on day 63 after the first injection of vaccine or placebo. This CDR3 is 10 amino acids long. Between the trimmed V and J ends, which lost 3 bases and 14 bases, there was a span of 10 bases. Germline V gene sequence: CDR1 SEHNR, CDR2 FQNEAQ (reference sequence).

This clonotype originated in a person aged 18-60 years who received the Ad26.COV2.S COVID-19 vaccine or a placebo. The chain links TRBV7-9 to TRBJ1-1; no clear D gene. The source was peripheral blood, collected in a trial of Ad26.COV2.S vaccine versus placebo. CDR3 sequence (DNA): TGTGCCAGCAGCTTCCCTCCCGGGTTCTTT. This gives the protein CASSFPPGFF.